This T cell receptor beta chain was found in a study of CD8 T cells in ankylosing spondylitis. This clonotype was observed many times. Antigen unknown. V was cut by 4 bases and J by 5 bases, with 10 bases left in between. CDR1 and CDR2 from the germline V gene are WNHNN and SYGVQD (reference sequence). This CDR3 has 13 amino acids. TCRdb called the 5' RACE reads again in MiXCR, with one record for every CDR3 protein. The sample lists around 140,000 distinct CDR3 sequences; about an eighth were seen once. Study conclusions and caveats: According to the report, clones linked to the disease were significantly enriched in matched synovial fluid samples taken from ankylosing spondylitis patients. One TCR beta motif, made up of under ten highly homologous variants, appeared characteristic of ankylosing spondylitis blood.

This TCR came from a female donor with ankylosing spondylitis or in good health (not recorded which). Material: blood, either unsorted or a sorted T cell fraction (not recorded which). The chain couples TRBV10-1 to TRBJ2-3; no reliable D call. The CDR3 here is CASSASGLDTQYF. For the CDR3, the DNA is TGCGCCAGCAGTGCGAGTGGGTTAGATACGCAGTATTTT.